These 3 T cell receptor beta chains were all obtained from the same sample, sequenced in a study of blood T cell repertoires in COVID-19. Profiled with immunoSEQ multiplex PCR; TCRdb holds only in-frame clones, not every one. The table has around 300,000 clones, roughly 88% seen once. Sequencing used PBMCs or T cells enriched from blood (not recorded which). Receptor source: a young man who had recovered from COVID-19.

Comment on this clone: The junction differs from germline at one of its ends, possibly a read error. The V call is TRBV2, the J call TRBJ2-1; TRBD1 matches at 9 bases. Germline loops: CDR1 SNHLY, CDR2 FYNNEI. CDR3 length: 14 amino acids. The CDR3 region has the DNA TGTGCCACCAGTAGAGACGGGACAGGGAATGAGCAGTTCTTC. Its protein product is CATSRDGTGNEQFF.

V usage is TRBV7-9 and J usage is TRBJ2-4; D is possibly TRBD1 (6 bases). CDR3 size: 15 residues. Trimming stripped 2 bases from V and 2 bases from J, with 10 bases between. Germline CDR1 and CDR2: SEHNR and FQNEAQ (reference sequence). The CDR3 loop reads CASSLTQGSKNIQYF. CDR3 in DNA: TGTGCCAGCAGCTTAACCCAGGGGTCCAAAAACATTCAGTACTTC.

The V and J genes are TRBV10-3 and TRBJ2-2, with D unclear. CDR3 length: 13 residues. The germline CDR1 and CDR2 sequences are ENHRY and SYGVKD. The V gene lost 6 bases and the J gene lost 6 bases, with 11 bases spanning the gap. The CDR3 here is CAISPSRSGELFF. CDR3 sequence (DNA): TGTGCCATCAGCCCTTCCAGATCCGGGGAGCTGTTTTTT.